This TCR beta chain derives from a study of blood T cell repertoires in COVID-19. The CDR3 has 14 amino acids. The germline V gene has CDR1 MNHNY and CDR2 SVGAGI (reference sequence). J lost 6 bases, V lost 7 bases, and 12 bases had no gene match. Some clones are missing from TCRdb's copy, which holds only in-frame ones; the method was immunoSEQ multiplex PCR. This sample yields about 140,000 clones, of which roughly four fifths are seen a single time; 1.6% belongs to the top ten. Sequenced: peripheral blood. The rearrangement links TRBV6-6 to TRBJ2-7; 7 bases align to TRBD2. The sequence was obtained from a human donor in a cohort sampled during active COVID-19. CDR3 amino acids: CASTTGGREGEQYF. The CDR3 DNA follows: TGTGCCAGCACCACCGGGGGGAGGGAGGGCGAGCAGTACTTC.